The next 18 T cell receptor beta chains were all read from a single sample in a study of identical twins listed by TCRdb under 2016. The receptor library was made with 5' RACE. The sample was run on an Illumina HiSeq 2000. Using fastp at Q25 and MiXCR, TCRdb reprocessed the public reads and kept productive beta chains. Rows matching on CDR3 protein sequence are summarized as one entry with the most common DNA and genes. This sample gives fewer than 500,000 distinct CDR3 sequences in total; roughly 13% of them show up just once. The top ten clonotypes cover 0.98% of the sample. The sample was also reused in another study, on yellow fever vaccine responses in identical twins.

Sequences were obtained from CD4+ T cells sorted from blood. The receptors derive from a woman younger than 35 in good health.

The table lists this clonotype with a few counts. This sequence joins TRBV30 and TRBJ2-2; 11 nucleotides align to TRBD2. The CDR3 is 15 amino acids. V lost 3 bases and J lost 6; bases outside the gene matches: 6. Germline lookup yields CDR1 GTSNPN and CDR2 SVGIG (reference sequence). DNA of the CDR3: TGTGCCTGGAGGGTTAGCGGGAGGGGTCCCGGGGAGCTGTTTTTT. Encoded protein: CAWRVSGRGPGELFF.

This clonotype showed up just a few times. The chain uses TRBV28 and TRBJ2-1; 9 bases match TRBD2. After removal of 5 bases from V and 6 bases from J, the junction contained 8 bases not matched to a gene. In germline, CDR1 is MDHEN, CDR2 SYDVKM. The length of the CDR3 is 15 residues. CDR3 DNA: TGTGCCAGCAGTCCGTCTAGCGGGATGGGCAATGAGCAGTTCTTC. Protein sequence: CASSPSSGMGNEQFF. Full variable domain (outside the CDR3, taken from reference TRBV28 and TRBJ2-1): DVKVTQSSRYLVKRTGEKVFLECVQDMDHENMFWYRQDPGLGLRLIYFSYDVKMKEKGDIPEGYSVSREKKERFSLILESASTNQTSMYLCASSPSSGMGNEQFFGPGTRLTVL.

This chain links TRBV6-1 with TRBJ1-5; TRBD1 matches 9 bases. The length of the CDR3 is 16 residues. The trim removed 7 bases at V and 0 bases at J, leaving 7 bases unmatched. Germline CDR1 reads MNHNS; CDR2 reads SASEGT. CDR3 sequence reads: CASTGQGAYSNQPQHF. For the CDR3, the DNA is TGTGCCAGCACGGGACAGGGTGCCTATAGCAATCAGCCCCAGCATTTT.

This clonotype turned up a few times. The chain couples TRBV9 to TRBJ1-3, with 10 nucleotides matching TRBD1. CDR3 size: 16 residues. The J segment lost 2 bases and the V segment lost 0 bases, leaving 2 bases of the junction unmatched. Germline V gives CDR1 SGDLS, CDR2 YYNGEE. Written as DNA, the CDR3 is TGTGCCAGCAGCGTAGCAGGGACAGGGGCTGGAAACACCATATATTTT. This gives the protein CASSVAGTGAGNTIYF.

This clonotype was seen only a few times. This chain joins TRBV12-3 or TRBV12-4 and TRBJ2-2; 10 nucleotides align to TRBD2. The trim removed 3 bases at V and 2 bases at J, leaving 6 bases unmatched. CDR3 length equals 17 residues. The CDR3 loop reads CASSLERGGANTGELFF. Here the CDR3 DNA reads TGTGCCAGCAGTTTGGAGCGGGGGGGCGCAAACACCGGGGAGCTGTTTTTT.

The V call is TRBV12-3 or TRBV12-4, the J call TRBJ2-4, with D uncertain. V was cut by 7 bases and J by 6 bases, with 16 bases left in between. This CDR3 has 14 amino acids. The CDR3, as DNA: TGTGCCAGCACTCAAACAGCAGCTCCAAACATTCAGTACTTC. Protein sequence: CASTQTAAPNIQYF.

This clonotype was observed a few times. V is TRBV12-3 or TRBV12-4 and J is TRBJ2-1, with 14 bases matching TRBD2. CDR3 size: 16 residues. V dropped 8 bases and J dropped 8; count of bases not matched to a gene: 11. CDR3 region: CASGQSGTSGRDEQFF. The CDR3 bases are TGTGCCAGCGGACAATCCGGGACTAGCGGGAGAGATGAGCAGTTCTTC.

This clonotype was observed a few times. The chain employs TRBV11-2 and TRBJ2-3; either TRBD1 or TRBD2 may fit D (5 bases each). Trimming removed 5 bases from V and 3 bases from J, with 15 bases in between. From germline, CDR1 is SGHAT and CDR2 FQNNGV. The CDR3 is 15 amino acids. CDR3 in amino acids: CASSPGAVRTDTQYF. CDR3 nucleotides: TGTGCCAGCAGCCCCGGGGCAGTCCGGACAGATACGCAGTATTTT.

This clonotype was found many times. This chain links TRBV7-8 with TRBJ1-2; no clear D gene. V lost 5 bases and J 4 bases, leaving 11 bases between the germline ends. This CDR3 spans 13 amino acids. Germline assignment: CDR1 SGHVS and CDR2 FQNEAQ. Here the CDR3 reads CASSPVGTYGYTF. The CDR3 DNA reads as TGTGCCAGCAGCCCGGTTGGAACCTATGGCTACACCTTC.

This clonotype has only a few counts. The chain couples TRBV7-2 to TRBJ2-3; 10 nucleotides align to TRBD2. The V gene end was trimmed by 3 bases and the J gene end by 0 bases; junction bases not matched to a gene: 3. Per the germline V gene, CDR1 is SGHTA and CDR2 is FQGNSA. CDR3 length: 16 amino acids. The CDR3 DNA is TGTGCCAGCAGCTTCCTAGCGGGAGAGAGCACAGATACGCAGTATTTT. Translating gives CASSFLAGESTDTQYF.

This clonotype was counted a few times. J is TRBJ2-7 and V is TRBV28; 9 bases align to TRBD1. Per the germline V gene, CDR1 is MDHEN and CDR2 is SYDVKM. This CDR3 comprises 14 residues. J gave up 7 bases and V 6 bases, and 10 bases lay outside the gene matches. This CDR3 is CASRAGTGRREQYF. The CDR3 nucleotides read TGTGCCAGCAGAGCCGGGACAGGGAGAAGGGAGCAGTACTTC.

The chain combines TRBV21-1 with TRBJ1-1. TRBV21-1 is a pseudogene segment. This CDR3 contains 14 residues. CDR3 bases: TGTGCCAGCAGCAAAGCCAGCTGGAACACTGAAGCTTTCTTT. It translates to CASSKASWNTEAFF.

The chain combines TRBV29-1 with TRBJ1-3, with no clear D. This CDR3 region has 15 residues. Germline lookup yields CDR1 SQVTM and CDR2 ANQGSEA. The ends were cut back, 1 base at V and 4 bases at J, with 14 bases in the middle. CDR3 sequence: CSVEGAGLSGNTIYF. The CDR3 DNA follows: TGCAGCGTTGAAGGGGCCGGGTTATCAGGAAACACCATATATTTT.

The CDR3 DNA reads as TGTGCCAGCAGCTTATACGGACAGGGCTATGGCTACACCTTC. Translating gives CASSLYGQGYGYTF. V usage is TRBV7-2 and J usage is TRBJ1-2, with TRBD1 matching 8 bases. Germline V gene data show CDR1 as SGHTA and CDR2 as FQGNSA. There are 14 residues in the CDR3. Trimming cost V 2 bases and J 4 bases; bases outside gene matches: 3.

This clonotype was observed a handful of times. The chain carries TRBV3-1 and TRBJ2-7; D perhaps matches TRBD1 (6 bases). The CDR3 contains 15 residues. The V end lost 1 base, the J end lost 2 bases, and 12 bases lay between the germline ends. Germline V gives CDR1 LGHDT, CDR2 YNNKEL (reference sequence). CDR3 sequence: CASSQGGLQPYEQYF. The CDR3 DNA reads TGTGCCAGCAGCCAAGGGGGGCTCCAACCCTACGAGCAGTACTTC.

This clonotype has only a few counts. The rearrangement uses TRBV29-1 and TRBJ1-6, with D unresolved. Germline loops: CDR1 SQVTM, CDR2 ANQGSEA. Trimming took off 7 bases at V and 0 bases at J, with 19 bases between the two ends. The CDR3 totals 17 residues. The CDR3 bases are TGCAGCGGTGTAGTTAACCCGAAAAGCTCCTATAATTCACCCCTCCACTTT. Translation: CSGVVNPKSSYNSPLHF.

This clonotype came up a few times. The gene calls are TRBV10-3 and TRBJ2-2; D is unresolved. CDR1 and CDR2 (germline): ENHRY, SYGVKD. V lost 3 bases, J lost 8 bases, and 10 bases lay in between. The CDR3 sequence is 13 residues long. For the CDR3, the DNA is TGTGCCATCAGTGAAGGGCGACGGGGGGAGCTGTTTTTT. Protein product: CAISEGRRGELFF.

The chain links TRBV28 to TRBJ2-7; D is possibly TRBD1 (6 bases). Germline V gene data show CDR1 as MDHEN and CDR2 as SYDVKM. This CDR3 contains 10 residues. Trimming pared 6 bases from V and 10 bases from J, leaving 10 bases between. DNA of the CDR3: TGTGCCAGCAGACAGGGTAGACAGTACTTC. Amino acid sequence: CASRQGRQYF. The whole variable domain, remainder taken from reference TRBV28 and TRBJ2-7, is DVKVTQSSRYLVKRTGEKVFLECVQDMDHENMFWYRQDPGLGLRLIYFSYDVKMKEKGDIPEGYSVSREKKERFSLILESASTNQTSMYLCASRQGRQYFGPGTRLTVT.